The sample holds one count of the clone carrying this TCR beta chain. Its target is not known. The data stem from a study of T cells in localized non-small cell lung cancer. Whole-study results and caveats: The appearance of a median 57 of the top 100 tumor clones was seen in adjacent lung. Uninvolved adjacent lung showed higher T cell clonality than tumor. Heterogeneity remains possible, as sequencing covered one tumor region only.

The table came from immunoSEQ multiplex PCR; TCRdb's copy has only in-frame clones and leaves some out. The repertoire holds tens of thousands of clones, with 85% to 95% as singletons. The specimen comprised peripheral blood, sampled before any cancer treatment. The receptor was derived from a woman aged 40-70 years with stage I lung adenocarcinoma.

CDR3 coding DNA: TGTGCCAGCTCACCACAGTGGACTAGCGGGAGATCGACAGATACGCAGTATTTT. Encoded protein: CASSPQWTSGRSTDTQYF. The genes are TRBV18 and TRBJ2-3, with 13 bases matching TRBD2. V trimming: 1 base; J trimming: 3 bases; junction bases outside the gene matches: 7. Germline V gene lookup returns CDR1 KGHSH and CDR2 LQKENI. The CDR3 loop spans 18 amino acids.